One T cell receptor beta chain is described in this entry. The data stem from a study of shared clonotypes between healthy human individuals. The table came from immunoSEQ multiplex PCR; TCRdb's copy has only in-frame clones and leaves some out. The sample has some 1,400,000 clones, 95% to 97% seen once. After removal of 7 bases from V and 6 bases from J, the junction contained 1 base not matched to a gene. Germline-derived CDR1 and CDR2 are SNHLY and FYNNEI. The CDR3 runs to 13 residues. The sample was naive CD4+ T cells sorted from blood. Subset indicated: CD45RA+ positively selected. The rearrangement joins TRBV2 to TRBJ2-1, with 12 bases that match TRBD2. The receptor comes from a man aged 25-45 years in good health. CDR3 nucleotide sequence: TGTGCCAGCATGACTAGCGGGGGCAATGAGCAGTTCTTC. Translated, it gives CASMTSGGNEQFF.